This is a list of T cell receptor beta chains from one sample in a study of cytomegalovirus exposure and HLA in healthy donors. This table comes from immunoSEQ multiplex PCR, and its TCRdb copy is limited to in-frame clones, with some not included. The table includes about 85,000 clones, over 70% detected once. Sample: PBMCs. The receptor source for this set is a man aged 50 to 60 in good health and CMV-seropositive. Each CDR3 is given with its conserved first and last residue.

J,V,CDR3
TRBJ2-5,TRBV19,CASSPQGMDPGETQYF
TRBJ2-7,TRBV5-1,CASSLQSSYEQYF
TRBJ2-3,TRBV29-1,CSVGSRTSVSTDTQYF
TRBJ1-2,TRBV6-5,CASSYSRGFYGYTF
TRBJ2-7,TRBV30,CACTLAGVYEQYF
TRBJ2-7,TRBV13,CASSLGGARGEQYF
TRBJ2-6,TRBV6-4,CASSDHHGQGSGANVLTF
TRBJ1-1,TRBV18,CASSLGQNTEAFF
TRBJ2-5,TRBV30,CAWNRGREETQYF
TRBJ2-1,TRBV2,CASSGTSSSYNEQFF
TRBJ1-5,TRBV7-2,CASSWTANQPQHF
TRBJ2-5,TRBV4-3,CASSQDFRSGLAGGINQETQYF
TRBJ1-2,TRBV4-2,CASSQDWGQGGYGYTF
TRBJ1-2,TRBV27,CASTSGGLGYGYTF
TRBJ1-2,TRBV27,CASSLSGHGNYGYTF
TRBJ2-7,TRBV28,CASSTPTSGYEQYF
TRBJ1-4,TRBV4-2,CASSSRQGGDEKLFF
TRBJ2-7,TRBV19,CASSTRQGANEQYF
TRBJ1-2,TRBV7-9,CASSHSITGGNGYTF
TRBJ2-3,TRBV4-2,CASSQEIRDYTDTQYF
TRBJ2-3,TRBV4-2,CASSPGLAIGTDTQYF
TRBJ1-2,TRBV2,CASSLRTGNYGYTF
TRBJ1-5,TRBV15,CATSRGGTQPQHF
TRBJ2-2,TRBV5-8,CASSPLDTGELFF
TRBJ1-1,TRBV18,CASSRAGVRAEAFF
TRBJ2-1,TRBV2,CASSAKTSGSKNEQFF
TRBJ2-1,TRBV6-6,CASRDGTSGRNEQFF
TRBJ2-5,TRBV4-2,CASSQDRDSQETQYF
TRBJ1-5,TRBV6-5,CASSLPDRNQPQHF
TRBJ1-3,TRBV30,CAWSVGLKRVDTIYF
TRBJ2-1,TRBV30,CACTLGQGNNEQFF
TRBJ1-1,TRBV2,CASSDPPGNTEAFF